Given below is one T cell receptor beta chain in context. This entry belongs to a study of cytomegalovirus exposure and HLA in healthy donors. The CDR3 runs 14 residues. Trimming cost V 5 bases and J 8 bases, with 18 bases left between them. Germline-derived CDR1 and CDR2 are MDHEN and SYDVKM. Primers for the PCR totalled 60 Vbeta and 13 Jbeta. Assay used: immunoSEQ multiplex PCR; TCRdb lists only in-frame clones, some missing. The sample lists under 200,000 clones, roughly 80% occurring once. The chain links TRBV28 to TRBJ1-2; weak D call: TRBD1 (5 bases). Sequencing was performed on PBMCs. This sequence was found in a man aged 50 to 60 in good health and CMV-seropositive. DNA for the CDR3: TGTGCCAGCAGTCTCACCCTACAGGTTGGGGGCTACACCTTC. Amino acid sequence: CASSLTLQVGGYTF.